This passage covers 5 T cell receptor beta chains from one sample sequenced in a study of cytomegalovirus exposure and HLA in healthy donors (dated by TCRdb to about 2017). Library construction relied on the immunoSEQ multiplex PCR assay. For the multiplex PCR, a mixture combining 60 forward primers for TCR Vbeta segments and 13 reverse primers for TCR Jbeta segments was used. TCRdb stores this immuneACCESS table with in-frame sequences only. Part of the clones is absent; in the studies checked, under half of the shortfall reflects unresolved V genes, and no reason is known for the rest. The table for this sample lists some 120,000 clones; around 82% of them were counted only once. The ten largest clones take up approximately 10% of the sample. The sequenced material came from PBMCs. The source is a man aged 25 to 40 in good health and CMV-seropositive.

In the case of this clone: Mismatch with germline at one junction end may stem from a read error. The chain recombines TRBV10-3 with TRBJ1-2; a weak D match, TRBD1 (6 bases). The germline gives CDR1 ENHRY, CDR2 SYGVKD. This CDR3 has 13 amino acids. The CDR3 coding sequence is TGTGCCATCAGCGGTACAGGGAACTCTGGCTACACCTTC. Translation: CAISGTGNSGYTF.

This chain links TRBV6-1 with TRBJ2-3, with a tentative D call TRBD1 (6 bases). Germline V gene lookup returns CDR1 MNHNS and CDR2 SASEGT. The CDR3 covers 16 residues. V lost 4 bases to trimming and J lost 0 bases, with 14 bases between them. The CDR3: CASSVLPGASTDTQYF. The CDR3 nucleotides read TGTGCCAGCAGTGTTCTCCCAGGGGCAAGCACAGATACGCAGTATTTT.

The CDR3 DNA reads as TGTGCCAGCAGCCAAGATAAGGCGGGGTCCTATGAGCAGTTCTTC. Amino acid sequence: CASSQDKAGSYEQFF. J is TRBJ2-1 and V is TRBV4-2, with D perhaps TRBD2 (6 bases). There are 15 residues in the CDR3. Trimming stripped 0 bases from V and 8 bases from J, with 14 bases between. Germline-derived CDR1 and CDR2 are LGHNA and YNFKEQ.

V gene TRBV5-1 combines with J gene TRBJ2-6, with TRBD1 matching over 7 bases. The CDR3 is 19 amino acids. Germline lookup yields CDR1 SGHRS and CDR2 YFSETQ. J gave up 0 bases and V 4 bases, and 13 bases lay outside the gene matches. Written as DNA, the CDR3 is TGCGCCAGCAGCCAAAGAACGGGACAGCACTTCTCTGGGGCCAACGTCCTGACTTTC. Translating gives CASSQRTGQHFSGANVLTF.

This rearrangement joins TRBV19 to TRBJ2-1, with 14 bases aligning to TRBD2. The CDR3 is 18 residues long. V gave up 5 bases and J gave up 7 bases; unmatched junction bases: 13. Germline loops: CDR1 LNHDA, CDR2 SQIVND (reference sequence). The CDR3 loop reads CASSAMAPGLAGVNEQFF. The CDR3 DNA reads as TGTGCCAGTAGTGCGATGGCCCCGGGACTAGCGGGAGTAAATGAGCAGTTCTTC.